The present entry profiles one T cell receptor beta chain with its context. The specificity of this receptor is unknown. At one boundary the junction diverges from the germline segment, which might be a read error. The CDR3 runs 15 amino acids, cysteine and phenylalanine included. Only CDR3 DNA remains: 45 bases, in frame from the first base. CDR1 and CDR2 are read off the germline V gene (reference sequence) as SSHAT and FNYEAQ. What this sample's treatment or condition label stands for: 15 to 20 received Ad26.COV2.S at low or high dose, single or two shots; 5 received placebo; per-sample allocation not given. Repertoires of vaccine and placebo recipients were sequenced from samples collected on day 63 after the first injection. Between 29 July and 7 August 2020, Cohort 1b enrolled 25 adults aged 18-55 years at one site in Boston, USA. Ad26.COV2.S consisted of a replication-incompetent adenovirus type 26 vector by which a prefusion-stabilized SARS-CoV-2 spike protein from the original Wuhan strain was expressed.

The sample originates from a study of Ad26.COV2.S vaccination and SARS-CoV-2 variants (dated by TCRdb to the early 2020s). Study-level background: Vaccine-arm donors came from COV1001, a multicentre, randomized, double-blind, placebo-controlled phase I-IIa trial of Ad26.COV2.S in healthy adults. Blinding of investigators to trial group allocation was maintained during experiments and outcome assessment. Participants in the trial were split at random into five groups of five each, receiving low-dose or high-dose Ad26.COV2.S once or twice, or else placebo on both occasions. TCRbeta repertoire sequencing served as the tool for gauging how specific and how broad the SARS-CoV-2-reactive T cell receptors were following Ad26.COV2.S vaccination. Ad26.COV2.S was administered intramuscularly at 5 x 10^10 or 1 x 10^11 viral particles, either as a single shot or as two shots given 56 days apart. The TCR-sequenced set comprised about 30 samples: roughly 19 Ad26.COV2.S vaccine recipients, 5 placebo recipients and 8 SARS-CoV-2 convalescent individuals.

The immunoSEQ Assay was used to sequence TCRbeta CDR3 regions. After extraction, genomic DNA underwent amplification by bias-controlled multiplex PCR, followed by high-throughput sequencing. In the original analysis: To quantify the absolute abundance of each unique TCRbeta CDR3 region, sequences were collapsed and filtered. T cell fraction was estimated by normalization of TCRbeta template counts to usable DNA, with usable DNA being measured through amplification of reference genes present in all nucleated cells. Repertoire TCRs were annotated as SARS-CoV-2-specific when V gene, CDR3 amino acid sequence and J gene were exactly matched to a known reactive TCR set. MIRA supplied the reference SARS-CoV-2 TCR set, which was filtered for enrichment in COVID-19-positive ImmuneCODE repertoires so that public or cross-reactive TCRs were removed. Drawing on the MIRA antigens, annotated TCRs were analysed further at the level of specific ORF or position within ORF. Breadth was defined as the number of annotated unique rearrangements divided by the total number of unique productive rearrangements, and depth was defined as the summed frequency of the annotated unique rearrangements. TCR breadth was compared between groups using two-sided Wilcoxon rank-sum tests. Sourced from immuneACCESS, this table was stored by TCRdb with only in-frame sequences that have V and J called. A share of the clones is absent; for the studies checked, an unresolved V gene accounts for under half, and the remainder has no known explanation. That table gives V, J and clone size, and the DNA gave D and trimming. Counted in this sample were 500,000 or so clones; about 91% of them appeared once. The ten most abundant clones make up around 2.6% of the sample.

What the research found in general, with its limitations: Non-spike TCR breadth was comparable between vaccine and placebo recipients, consistent with the vaccine containing only spike. Substantial breadth of spike-specific CD8+ and CD4+ T cell responses was reported after vaccination. Ad26.COV2.S recipients had higher spike-specific TCR breadth than placebo recipients (P = 0.0014). The study was not powered to compare responses between vaccine doses or regimens. It was noted by the authors that total T cell responses may have been underestimated by the TCR breadth and depth analyses.

This receptor chain uses TRBV7-7 and TRBJ1-5, with the D gene call left open. The sequence was collected from a person aged 18-60 years who received the Ad26.COV2.S COVID-19 vaccine or a placebo. Sequences were derived from peripheral blood, sampled in a trial of Ad26.COV2.S vaccine versus placebo. The CDR3 sequence is CASSLDEGVVQPQHF. The DNA sequence follows: TGTGCTAGCAGCTTAGATGAGGGAGTGGTTCAGCCCCAGCATTTT.